Listed below are T cell receptor beta chains from one sample, sequenced in a study of CD8+ T cells in alopecia areata. The table came from immunoSEQ multiplex PCR; TCRdb's copy has only in-frame clones and leaves some out. This table holds 200,000 or so clones, around 62% found once. This specimen consisted of CD4+ T cells sorted from blood, obtained at week 0. The receptors come from a human donor with alopecia areata. CDR3s include the opening cysteine and the closing phenylalanine or tryptophan. Not every row has a clone size; where given, it reads once, few, many or a size class.

CDR3aa: CASTSRGWTGELFF; v_gene: TRBV25-1; abundance: .
CDR3aa: CASSEGQYEQYF; v_gene: TRBV7-9; abundance: few
CDR3aa: CASSRPPGEQYF; v_gene: TRBV5-6; abundance: few
CDR3aa: CASSVDSQETQYF; v_gene: TRBV2; abundance: .
CDR3aa: CASSPPAGRRTEAFF; v_gene: TRBV4-2; abundance: few
CDR3aa: CASSQRSQGLFKQYF; v_gene: TRBV14; abundance: .
CDR3aa: CAWHRGKGYTF; v_gene: TRBV30; abundance: few
CDR3aa: CASSLVRDTEAFF; v_gene: TRBV7-9; abundance: .
CDR3aa: CASSVSGQETQYF; v_gene: TRBV2; abundance: .
CDR3aa: CASSYSTGAEAFF; v_gene: TRBV6-5; abundance: .
CDR3aa: CAWSNGQSSNQPQHF; v_gene: TRBV30; abundance: .
CDR3aa: CAWMGGNTEAFF; v_gene: TRBV30; abundance: .
CDR3aa: CASSMGSRLNTEAFF; v_gene: TRBV19; abundance: few
CDR3aa: CSVRGLLAGQFSYEQYF; v_gene: TRBV29-1; abundance: .
CDR3aa: CSVDGFNGYTF; v_gene: TRBV29-1; abundance: few
CDR3aa: CASSPSTAAYEQYF; v_gene: TRBV6-5; abundance: .
CDR3aa: CASSSTEFYGYTF; v_gene: TRBV7-9; abundance: .
CDR3aa: CASSQDGYEQYF; v_gene: TRBV14; abundance: .
CDR3aa: CATGGGASGYTF; v_gene: TRBV2; abundance: .
CDR3aa: CASTRAGITDTQYF; v_gene: TRBV19; abundance: .
CDR3aa: CASSERAAGNQPQHF; v_gene: TRBV6-1; abundance: .
CDR3aa: CASSIGENYQDRDKQFF; v_gene: TRBV19; abundance: many
CDR3aa: CASSIRGGQTSNQPQHF; v_gene: TRBV19; abundance: few
CDR3aa: CASSLRGQGSTEAFF; v_gene: TRBV7-3; abundance: .
CDR3aa: CASSRANLAGYEQYF; v_gene: TRBV7-2; abundance: few
CDR3aa: CASSRGGSSNIQYF; v_gene: TRBV7-8; abundance: medium-sized
CDR3aa: CASGPHTDSNQPQHF; v_gene: TRBV4-2; abundance: .
CDR3aa: CASASLGGGYEQYF; v_gene: TRBV2; abundance: .
CDR3aa: CASSSYTGNEQFF; v_gene: TRBV4-1; abundance: .
CDR3aa: CASSEGISTDTQYF; v_gene: TRBV25-1; abundance: .
CDR3aa: CASSRPEAGDTEAFF; v_gene: TRBV5-1; abundance: .
CDR3aa: CASRDGSSYEQYF; v_gene: TRBV6-5; abundance: .
CDR3aa: CASSPLSEQFF; v_gene: TRBV23-1; abundance: .
CDR3aa: CASSLRRGYEQYF; v_gene: TRBV4-1; abundance: few
CDR3aa: CASSRGLVGLDSREQYF; v_gene: TRBV4-1; abundance: .
CDR3aa: CATSEGGAFTAYEQYF; v_gene: TRBV15; abundance: .
CDR3aa: CAWSMGNTEAFF; v_gene: TRBV30; abundance: once
CDR3aa: CSVGGDSVFYEQYF; v_gene: TRBV29-1; abundance: .
CDR3aa: CASSYSAGLYGYTF; v_gene: TRBV6-5; abundance: .
CDR3aa: CSVRRDRGPLHF; v_gene: TRBV29-1; abundance: .
CDR3aa: CASSVDSSGGTDTQYF; v_gene: TRBV9; abundance: few
CDR3aa: CASSQIWTGSLNTEAFF; v_gene: TRBV14; abundance: .
CDR3aa: CAALQGQRTDTQYF; v_gene: TRBV2; abundance: .
CDR3aa: CAWSIQGTYTEAFF; v_gene: TRBV30; abundance: .
CDR3aa: CASRRGSNEQFF; v_gene: TRBV5-1; abundance: .